This TCR beta chain is from a study of vaccination and CD4 T cells after COVID-19. Study-level information: Convalescent patients had positive nasal swab PCR results for SARS-CoV-2. Disease was mild in eight to ten and severe in one. Researchers treated cells with overlapping spike peptides taken from SARS-CoV-2, HCoV-NL63, HCoV-OC43 and HCoV-229E.

Sequenced with the Oncomine TCR Beta short-read assay was DNA taken from cultured CD4+ T cells. TCRdb independently ran MiXCR on the PCR reads; one entry per CDR3 protein. The table has about 17,000 distinct CDR3 sequences, approximately 31% seen once. A single count supports this clonotype. What it binds is not known. Stated treatment: approximately 9-day PBMC culture with coronavirus spike peptide pools or control peptides (ViraFEST assay). This clonotype originated in a human donor with COVID-19. The sample taken for sequencing was cultured CD4+ T cells from blood.

The CDR3 DNA is TGTGCCAGCAGCTTCAGGGGCAGCCAAAACATTCAGTACTTC. This codes for CASSFRGSQNIQYF. The V call is TRBV11-1, the J call TRBJ2-4; D may be TRBD1 (6 bases). The CDR3 loop spans 14 amino acids. The V gene's germline CDR1 is SGHAT and CDR2 FQDESV (reference sequence). V lost 3 bases and J 5 bases, leaving 11 bases between the germline ends. Drawing the rest from reference TRBV11-1 and TRBJ2-4, the complete variable domain is EAEVAQSPRYKITEKSQAVAFWCDPISGHATLYWYRQILGQGPELLVQFQDESVVDDSQLPKDRFSAERLKGVDSTLKIQPAELGDSAMYLCASSFRGSQNIQYFGAGTRLSVL.